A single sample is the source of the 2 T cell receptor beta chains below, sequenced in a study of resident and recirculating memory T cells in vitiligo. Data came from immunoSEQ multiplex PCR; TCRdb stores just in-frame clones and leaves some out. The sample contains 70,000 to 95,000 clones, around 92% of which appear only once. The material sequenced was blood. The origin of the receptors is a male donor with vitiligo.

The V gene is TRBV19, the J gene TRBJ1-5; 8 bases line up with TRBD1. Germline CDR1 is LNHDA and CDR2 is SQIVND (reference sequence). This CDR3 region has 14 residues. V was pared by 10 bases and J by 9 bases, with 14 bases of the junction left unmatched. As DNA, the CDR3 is TGTGCCACAGCTAGTGGGACAGGCGCGAGGCCCCAGCATTTT. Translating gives CATASGTGARPQHF. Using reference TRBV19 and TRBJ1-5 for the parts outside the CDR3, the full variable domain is DGGITQSPKYLFRKEGQNVTLSCEQNLNHDAMYWYRQDPGQGLRLIYYSQIVNDFQKGDIAEGYSVSREKKESFPLTVTSAQKNPTAFYLCATASGTGARPQHFGDGTRLSIL.

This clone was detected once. The DNA of the CDR3 is TGCGCCAGCAGCTTGGGGGATAGCGGGATTGGTGCTGAGCAGTTCTTC. Translating gives CASSLGDSGIGAEQFF. The gene calls are TRBV5-1 and TRBJ2-1; 8 bases align to TRBD2. The CDR3 covers 16 residues. The germline CDR1 and CDR2 sequences are SGHRS and YFSETQ. After removal of 0 bases from V and 9 bases from J, the junction contained 11 bases not matched to a gene. Looking up the rest from reference TRBV5-1 and TRBJ2-1 gives the full variable domain: KAGVTQTPRYLIKTRGQQVTLSCSPISGHRSVSWYQQTPGQGLQFLFEYFSETQRNKGNFPGRFSGRQFSNSRSEMNVSTLELGDSALYLCASSLGDSGIGAEQFFGPGTRLTVL.